The T cell receptor beta chain described here comes from a study of identical twins. V was cut by 5 bases and J by 2 bases, with 16 bases left in between. Germline V gives CDR1 SGHNT, CDR2 YYREEE (reference sequence). CDR3 length equals 15 residues. Each CDR3 protein is one row after TCRdb ran MiXCR on the 5' RACE reads. Of hundreds of thousands of distinct CDR3 sequences in the sample, 18% were seen once. This sample also belongs to another study, concerning T cells expressing NK-cell markers.

The source is a woman between 18 and 29 years old in good health. Sequenced input: PBMCs. The chain joins TRBV5-4 to TRBJ2-5, with D possibly matching TRBD2 (5 bases). The CDR3 is CASRTRDRGQETQYF. DNA for the CDR3: TGTGCCAGCAGAACAAGGGATAGAGGGCAAGAGACCCAGTACTTC.